Listed here are 5 T cell receptor beta chains from one sample, sequenced in a study of response to subunit inactivated influenza vaccine. Each CDR3 protein gets one entry after TCRdb re-called the RT-PCR reads with MiXCR. The sample yields 500,000 to 600,000 distinct CDR3 sequences, approximately 15% seen once. This specimen consisted of CD4+ T cells sorted from PBMCs, obtained around 25 months after vaccination. These receptors all come from a man in his fifties or sixties who received an inactivated influenza vaccine.

This clonotype was detected ten times or more. The chain has TRBV7-2 and TRBJ2-2; TRBD2 matches 12 bases. J lost 6 bases, V lost 5 bases, and 7 bases had no gene match. Looked up from germline, CDR1 is SGHTA and CDR2 is FQGNSA. The CDR3 contains 16 residues. The CDR3 coding sequence is TGTGCCAGCAGCACACCTAGCGGGAGGGCCGCCGGGGAGCTGTTTTTT. It encodes CASSTPSGRAAGELFF.

V and J are TRBV15 and TRBJ1-3; weak D call: TRBD1 (5 bases). Trimming removed 3 bases from V and 1 base from J, with 10 bases in between. CDR1 and CDR2 from the germline V gene are LNHNV and YYDKDF (reference sequence). This CDR3 has 15 amino acids. The CDR3 sequence: CATSRERQSGNTIYF. Written as DNA, the CDR3 is TGTGCCACCAGCAGGGAAAGACAGTCTGGAAACACCATATATTTT.

This clonotype has at least ten counts. This chain uses TRBV27 with TRBJ2-7; TRBD1 agrees at 10 bases. V was pared by 5 bases and J by 2 bases, with 6 bases of the junction left unmatched. CDR3 size: 15 residues. The germline V gene has CDR1 MNHEY and CDR2 SMNVEV (reference sequence). The CDR3 protein is CASSGVGTGAYEQYF. In DNA form, the CDR3 reads TGTGCCAGCAGTGGGGTTGGGACAGGGGCCTACGAGCAGTACTTC.

This chain uses TRBV20-1 with TRBJ2-1, with D possibly being TRBD1 or TRBD2 (5 bases each). CDR1 is DFQATT, CDR2 SNEGSKA, per germline (reference sequence). V shed 1 base and J shed 6 bases, with 13 bases lying between them. This CDR3 contains 14 residues. The chain's CDR3 is CSARVGTYFNEQFF. CDR3 nucleotide sequence: TGCAGTGCTAGAGTGGGGACCTACTTCAATGAGCAGTTCTTC.

V and J are TRBV14 and TRBJ2-7; 7 nucleotides match TRBD1. Germline-derived CDR1 and CDR2 are SGHDN and FVKESK. CDR3 length: 13 amino acids. After removal of 1 base from V and 3 bases from J, the junction contained 0 bases not matched to a gene. CDR3 nucleotide sequence: TGTGCCAGCAGCCAAGGGACAGGCTACGAGCAGTACTTC. Translating gives CASSQGTGYEQYF. The full variable domain, its missing parts supplied by reference TRBV14 and TRBJ2-7, is EAGVTQFPSHSVIEKGQTVTLRCDPISGHDNLYWYRRVMGKEIKFLLHFVKESKQDESGMPNNRFLAERTGGTYSTLKVQPAELEDSGVYFCASSQGTGYEQYFGPGTRLTVT.